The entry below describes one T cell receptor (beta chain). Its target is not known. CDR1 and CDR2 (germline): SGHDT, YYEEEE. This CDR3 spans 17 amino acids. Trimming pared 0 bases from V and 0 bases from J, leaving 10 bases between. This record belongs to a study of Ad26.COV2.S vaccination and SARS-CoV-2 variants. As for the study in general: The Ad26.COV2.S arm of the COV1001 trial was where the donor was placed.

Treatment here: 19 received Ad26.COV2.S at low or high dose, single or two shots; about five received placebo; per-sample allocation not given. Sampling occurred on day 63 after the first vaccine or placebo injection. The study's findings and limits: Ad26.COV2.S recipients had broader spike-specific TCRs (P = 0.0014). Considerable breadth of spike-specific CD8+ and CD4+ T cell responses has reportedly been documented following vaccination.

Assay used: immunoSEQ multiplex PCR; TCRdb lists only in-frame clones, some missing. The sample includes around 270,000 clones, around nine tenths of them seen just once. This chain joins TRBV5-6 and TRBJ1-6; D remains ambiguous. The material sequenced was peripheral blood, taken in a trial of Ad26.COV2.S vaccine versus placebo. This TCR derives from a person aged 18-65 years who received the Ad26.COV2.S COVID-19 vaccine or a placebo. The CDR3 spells CASSLVAGSSYNSPLHF. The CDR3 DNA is TGTGCCAGCAGCTTGGTGGCGGGGAGCTCCTATAATTCACCCCTCCACTTT.